This T cell receptor beta chain was retrieved from a study of blood T cells in healthy people across ages. Study-wide context: Roughly one uniquely barcoded beta molecule per two T cells was captured.

Combining a sample-barcoded 5' primer with a J-beta primer mix, a second PCR ran for 7 to 11 cycles. One entry per CDR3 protein, called by TCRdb with MiXCR from the 5' RACE reads. The sample records roughly 1,700,000 distinct CDR3 sequences, under 30% being singletons. At least ten counts were recorded for this clonotype. Its antigen remains unknown. Findings and limits, study-wide: Higher diversity and more naive CD4+ cells were features of long-lived donors, compared to aged donors. It was found that TCR beta diversity correlated strongly with the percentage of naive T cells.

The CDR3 is 15 amino acids. With 8 bases clipped from V and 7 bases from J, the junction kept 7 bases outside the gene matches. CDR1 SGHTA and CDR2 FQGNSA come from the germline V gene. The receptor comes from a young woman in good health. Sequencing used blood. The chain employs TRBV7-2 and TRBJ2-1; 14 bases are shared with TRBD2. CDR3 sequence: CASSGLAGGGNEQFF. CDR3 bases: TGTGCCAGCTCCGGACTAGCGGGAGGTGGGAATGAGCAGTTCTTC. Full variable domain (outside the CDR3, taken from reference TRBV7-2 and TRBJ2-1): GAGVSQSPSNKVTEKGKDVELRCDPISGHTALYWYRQSLGQGLEFLIYFQGNSAPDKSGLPSDRFSAERTGGSVSTLTIQRTQQEDSAVYLCASSGLAGGGNEQFFGPGTRLTVL.